Listed here are 27 T cell receptor beta chains from one sample, sequenced in a study of neurological immune-mediated disorders. TCRdb itself ran the 5' RACE reads through MiXCR, one entry per CDR3 protein. The sample gives 50,000 to 60,000 distinct CDR3 sequences, 3% to 4.5% of which show up once; around 2% is in the top ten. Sequencing input: CD4+ T cells from blood. These TCRs come from a woman between 40 and 50 years old with multiple sclerosis.

The chain links TRBV4-1 to TRBJ2-1, with D hard to call. This CDR3 comprises 14 residues. Germline loops: CDR1 MGHRA, CDR2 YSYEKL. V was cut by 0 bases and J by 7 bases, with 10 bases left in between. The CDR3 here is CASSQDGGRNEQFF. CDR3 in DNA: TGCGCCAGCAGCCAAGACGGTGGGCGAAATGAGCAGTTCTTC.

This clonotype was seen repeatedly, ten times or more. V and J are TRBV6-6 and TRBJ1-5, with 9 bases identical to TRBD1. V trimming: 1 base; J trimming: 4 bases; junction bases outside the gene matches: 8. Per germline, CDR1 MNHNY and CDR2 SVGAGI (reference sequence). The CDR3 is made up of 17 amino acids. The CDR3 nucleotides read TGTGCCAGCAGTTACTGGACAGGACAGGGGATGAATCAGCCCCAGCATTTT. It codes for CASSYWTGQGMNQPQHF.

This clonotype was observed many times. CDR3 in DNA: TGTGCCAGCAGCAATTTGGAGGTCGATACGCAGTATTTT. Translated, it gives CASSNLEVDTQYF. The genes are TRBV2 and TRBJ2-3; a possible D gene is TRBD2 (5 bases). CDR3 size: 13 residues. V lost 6 bases and J 6 bases, leaving 13 bases between the germline ends. Germline V gene lookup returns CDR1 SNHLY and CDR2 FYNNEI.

At least ten counts were recorded for this clonotype. The chain is built from TRBV7-9 and TRBJ1-2; TRBD1 might be the D (5 bases). Per germline, CDR1 SEHNR and CDR2 FQNEAQ (reference sequence). CDR3 size: 14 residues. V was pared by 3 bases and J by 7 bases, with 15 bases between. CDR3 residues: CASSFGGGSGGYTF. The CDR3 coding sequence is TGTGCCAGCAGCTTTGGTGGGGGATCGGGTGGCTACACCTTC.

This clonotype was recorded at least ten times. The chain links TRBV5-1 to TRBJ1-5, with a weak D call TRBD1 (5 bases). Germline V CDR1 and CDR2: SGHRS, YFSETQ. The CDR3 runs 15 residues. The V end was cut by 0 bases, the J end by 4 bases, with 11 bases between. CDR3 residues: CASSLAGLDNQPQHF. DNA for the CDR3: TGCGCCAGCAGCTTGGCAGGGCTGGATAATCAGCCCCAGCATTTT.

This clonotype was detected ten times or more. The genes are TRBV2 and TRBJ2-1; D ambiguous. V was clipped by 2 bases and J by 1 base, with 9 bases between them. Germline-derived CDR1 and CDR2 are SNHLY and FYNNEI. CDR3 length: 15 amino acids. The CDR3 DNA sequence: TGTGCCAGCAGTGAACTGTCTACATCCTACAATGAGCAGTTCTTC. Its protein is CASSELSTSYNEQFF.

The sample holds many counts of this clonotype. This chain joins TRBV2 and TRBJ1-6; 7 bases agree with TRBD1. With 6 bases clipped from V and 7 bases from J, the junction kept 3 bases outside the gene matches. CDR3 length: 13 residues. Germline values: CDR1 SNHLY, CDR2 FYNNEI. CDR3 sequence reads: CASRGQENSPLHF. CDR3 in DNA: TGTGCCAGCAGAGGACAGGAGAATTCACCCCTCCACTTT. The full variable domain, its missing parts supplied by reference TRBV2 and TRBJ1-6, is EPEVTQTPSHQVTQMGQEVILRCVPISNHLYFYWYRQILGQKVEFLVSFYNNEISEKSEIFDDQFSVERPDGSNFTLKIRSTKLEDSAMYFCASRGQENSPLHFGNGTRLTVT.

This clonotype was observed at least ten times. This chain links TRBV7-2 with TRBJ1-2; no clear D gene. Germline-derived CDR1 and CDR2 are SGHTA and FQGNSA. The length of the CDR3 is 15 residues. Trimming left V 0 bases short and J 0 bases short, with 8 bases between. DNA of the CDR3: TGTGCCAGCAGCTTAGCGGCCAATTCTAACTATGGCTACACCTTC. This sequence encodes CASSLAANSNYGYTF.

This clonotype was picked up many times. The rearrangement joins TRBV7-6 to TRBJ2-1; no definite D call. V was clipped by 5 bases and J by 0 bases, with 11 bases between them. CDR1 and CDR2 from the germline V gene are SGHVS and FNYEAQ. CDR3 length: 15 residues. The CDR3 DNA reads TGTGCCAGCAGCCCGAGGCGGAGCTCCTACAATGAGCAGTTCTTC. Encoded protein: CASSPRRSSYNEQFF.

This clonotype was recorded many times. The rearrangement uses TRBV5-1 and TRBJ1-3; D perhaps matches TRBD1 (5 bases). This CDR3 contains 16 residues. Germline lookup yields CDR1 SGHRS and CDR2 YFSETQ. V lost 3 bases, J lost 4 bases, and 17 bases lay in between. CDR3 bases: TGCGCCAGCAGCTCGCCGGACGGGGCGGGAGGAAACACCATATATTTT. As protein: CASSSPDGAGGNTIYF.

At least ten counts were recorded for this clonotype. The V and J genes are TRBV5-1 and TRBJ2-3, with D possibly being TRBD2 (6 bases). CDR1 and CDR2 (germline): SGHRS, YFSETQ. The CDR3 contains 16 residues. V was pared by 1 base and J by 3 bases, with 15 bases between. The CDR3 spells CASSLLAGSPTDTQYF. Written as DNA, the CDR3 is TGCGCCAGCAGCTTGCTGGCGGGGAGCCCTACAGATACGCAGTATTTT.

This clonotype was seen ten or more times. The chain links TRBV4-1 to TRBJ1-1, with D hard to call. The germline V gene has CDR1 MGHRA and CDR2 YSYEKL. V lost 0 bases and J 5 bases, leaving 10 bases between the germline ends. The CDR3 loop spans 14 amino acids. Here the CDR3 reads CASSQEDLRTEAFF. CDR3 nucleotides: TGCGCCAGCAGCCAAGAAGATCTGAGGACTGAAGCTTTCTTT.

By share of the sample, this clonotype is medium-sized. The chain joins TRBV20-1 to TRBJ1-5; D unresolved. The CDR3 spans 14 residues. The germline CDR1 and CDR2 sequences are DFQATT and SNEGSKA (reference sequence). Between the trimmed V and J ends, which lost 6 bases and 0 bases, there was a span of 12 bases. The CDR3 DNA is TGCAGTGCGAAGACGGACTATAGCAATCAGCCCCAGCATTTT. It codes for CSAKTDYSNQPQHF.

In this sample, this clonotype turned up a few times. CDR3 nucleotide sequence: TGTGCCAGCAGCTTCAGGCTAGCGGGGGGGGATATTGAGCAGTTCTTC. Amino acids: CASSFRLAGGDIEQFF. The chain has TRBV11-2 and TRBJ2-1, with TRBD2 identical over 12 bases. Trimming removed 3 bases from V and 9 bases from J; junction bases left unmatched: 9. This CDR3 spans 16 amino acids. Germline assignment: CDR1 SGHAT and CDR2 FQNNGV.

This clonotype was seen many times. J is TRBJ2-3 and V is TRBV9; no firm D call. Trimming took off 5 bases at V and 0 bases at J, with 7 bases between the two ends. This CDR3 is 13 amino acids long. Per germline, CDR1 SGDLS and CDR2 YYNGEE. CDR3: CASRAASTDTQYF. The CDR3 DNA is TGTGCCAGCAGGGCAGCTAGCACAGATACGCAGTATTTT.

This clonotype appeared many times. The chain links TRBV29-1 to TRBJ2-5; tentatively, D is TRBD2 (5 bases). The CDR3 has 13 amino acids. Looked up from germline, CDR1 is SQVTM and CDR2 is ANQGSEA. V lost 5 bases, J lost 3 bases, and 13 bases lay in between. CDR3: CSVHRGLKETQYF. In DNA, the CDR3 is TGCAGCGTTCACCGGGGATTAAAAGAGACCCAGTACTTC. Combining the CDR3 with reference TRBV29-1 and TRBJ2-5 gives the whole variable domain SAVISQKPSRDICQRGTSLTIQCQVDSQVTMMFWYRQQPGQSLTLIATANQGSEATYESGFVIDKFPISRPNLTFSTLTVSNMSPEDSSIYLCSVHRGLKETQYFGPGTRLLVL.

This clonotype has at least ten counts. The rearrangement links TRBV29-1 to TRBJ2-3, with TRBD2 as a possible D gene (5 bases). The CDR3 extends over 12 amino acids. Trimming pared 0 bases from V and 6 bases from J, leaving 7 bases between. Germline-derived CDR1 and CDR2 are SQVTM and ANQGSEA. CDR3 in amino acids: CSVEDGVDTQYF. CDR3 coding DNA: TGCAGCGTTGAAGACGGGGTGGATACGCAGTATTTT.

This clonotype came up many times. This rearrangement joins TRBV4-2 to TRBJ2-7; 12 bases agree with TRBD2. This CDR3 comprises 15 residues. J was trimmed by 4 bases and V by 4 bases; bases with no gene match: 5. The germline CDR1 and CDR2 sequences are LGHNA and YNFKEQ. The CDR3 loop reads CASSPALAGGYEQYF. CDR3 in DNA: TGTGCCAGCAGCCCAGCACTAGCGGGGGGTTACGAGCAGTACTTC.

This clonotype appeared many times. The J gene is TRBJ1-1, the V gene TRBV3-1; D is unresolved. Trimming removed 1 base at V and 4 bases at J, with 10 bases between. The CDR3 consists of 14 residues. Germline V gives CDR1 LGHDT, CDR2 YNNKEL (reference sequence). In DNA form, the CDR3 reads TGTGCCAGCAGCCAAGCGGGGATCGGCACTGAAGCTTTCTTT. This translates into CASSQAGIGTEAFF.

This clonotype was seen at least ten times. CDR3 region: CASSWGQGITGELFF. DNA for the CDR3: TGCGCCAGCAGCTGGGGACAGGGGATAACCGGGGAGCTGTTTTTT. The chain recombines TRBV5-1 with TRBJ2-2; 10 positions agree with TRBD1. Trimming took 3 bases from V and 5 from J; bases not matched to a gene: 4. CDR1 is SGHRS, CDR2 YFSETQ, per germline. CDR3 length equals 15 residues.

The sample holds many counts of this clonotype. The gene calls are TRBV3-1 and TRBJ2-3, with 11 bases lining up with TRBD2. CDR1 is LGHDT and CDR2 is YNNKEL in the germline V gene (reference sequence). This CDR3 is 18 amino acids long. The V and J ends lost 5 bases and 4 bases, in that order; junction bases with no gene match: 14. The CDR3 region has the DNA TGTGCCAGCAGCTCAAATAGCGGGGGGGCCGGGGTAGCAGATACGCAGTATTTT. Amino acid sequence: CASSSNSGGAGVADTQYF.

The table lists this clonotype with many counts. The chain combines TRBV5-1 with TRBJ1-2; D perhaps matches TRBD1 (5 bases). V lost 2 bases to trimming and J lost 5 bases, with 13 bases between them. The CDR3 sequence is 14 residues long. Germline V gene lookup returns CDR1 SGHRS and CDR2 YFSETQ. The chain's CDR3 is CASSFGGEGYGYTF. The DNA for the CDR3 is TGCGCCAGCAGCTTCGGGGGTGAGGGGTATGGCTACACCTTC.

There are many counts of this clonotype. The CDR3 nucleotides are TGCGCCAGCAGCTTGAGCCCGACTAGCGGGGGAAATGAGCAGTTCTTC. The encoded protein is CASSLSPTSGGNEQFF. The chain carries TRBV5-1 and TRBJ2-1; 12 positions match TRBD2. The CDR3 contains 16 residues. Trimming cost V 1 base and J 7 bases; bases outside gene matches: 6. CDR1 and CDR2 from the germline V gene are SGHRS and YFSETQ.

The J gene is TRBJ2-2, the V gene TRBV3-1; TRBD2 might be the D (6 bases). Germline CDR1 LGHDT, CDR2 YNNKEL (reference sequence). The CDR3 runs to 15 residues. The V end was cut by 1 base, the J end by 4 bases, with 10 bases between. In nucleotides, the CDR3 is TGTGCCAGCAGCCAAGGGATAGCGGTCACCGGGGAGCTGTTTTTT. Translated, it gives CASSQGIAVTGELFF.

This clonotype was recorded many times. The rearrangement joins TRBV18 to TRBJ1-6; D ambiguous. The CDR3 has 13 residues. The V end was cut by 1 base, the J end by 5 bases, with 3 bases between. Germline V CDR1 and CDR2: KGHSH, LQKENI. The CDR3 region is CASSPQDNSPLHF. CDR3 nucleotide sequence: TGTGCCAGCTCACCACAGGATAATTCACCCCTCCACTTT.

A few counts support this clonotype. This chain uses TRBV6-1 with TRBJ1-4, with 9 positions matching TRBD1. Germline assignment: CDR1 MNHNS and CDR2 SASEGT. V lost 7 bases and J lost 5; bases outside the gene matches: 2. This CDR3 spans 13 amino acids. CDR3 nucleotides: TGTGCCAGCAAAGACAGGGGGAATGAAAAACTGTTTTTT. It codes for CASKDRGNEKLFF.

This clonotype was detected ten times or more. V usage is TRBV20-1 and J usage is TRBJ2-4, with 9 bases identical to TRBD1. CDR3 size: 15 residues. The junction had 10 bases not matched to a gene; V was cut back by 3 bases and J by 7 bases. The V gene's germline CDR1 is DFQATT and CDR2 SNEGSKA (reference sequence). CDR3: CSASSPRTGENIQYF. The CDR3 region has the DNA TGCAGTGCTAGTAGCCCACGGACAGGGGAGAACATTCAGTACTTC.